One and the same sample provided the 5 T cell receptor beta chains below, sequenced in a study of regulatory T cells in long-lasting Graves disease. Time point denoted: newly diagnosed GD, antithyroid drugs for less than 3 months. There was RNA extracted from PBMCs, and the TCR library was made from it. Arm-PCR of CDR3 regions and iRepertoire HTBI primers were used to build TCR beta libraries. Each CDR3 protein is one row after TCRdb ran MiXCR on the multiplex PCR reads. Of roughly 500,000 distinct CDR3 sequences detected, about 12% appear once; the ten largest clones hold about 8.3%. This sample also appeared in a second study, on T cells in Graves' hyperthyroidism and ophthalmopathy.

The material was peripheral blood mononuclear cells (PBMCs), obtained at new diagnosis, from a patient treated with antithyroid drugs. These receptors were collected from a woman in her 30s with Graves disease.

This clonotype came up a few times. The CDR3 DNA follows: TGCAGCGTTGGGCAGGGAGAAAATCAGCCCCAGCATTTT. Its translation: CSVGQGENQPQHF. The V call is TRBV29-1, the J call TRBJ1-5; TRBD1 might be the D (5 bases). Germline-derived CDR1 and CDR2 are SQVTM and ANQGSEA. This CDR3 region has 13 residues. The V gene lost 4 bases and the J gene lost 4 bases, with 11 bases spanning the gap.

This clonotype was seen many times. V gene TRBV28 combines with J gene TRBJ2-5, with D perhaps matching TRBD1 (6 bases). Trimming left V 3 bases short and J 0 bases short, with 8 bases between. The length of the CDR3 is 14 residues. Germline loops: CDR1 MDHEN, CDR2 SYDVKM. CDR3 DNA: TGTGCCAGCAGTTTCCAGGGGAACCAAGAGACCCAGTACTTC. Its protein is CASSFQGNQETQYF.

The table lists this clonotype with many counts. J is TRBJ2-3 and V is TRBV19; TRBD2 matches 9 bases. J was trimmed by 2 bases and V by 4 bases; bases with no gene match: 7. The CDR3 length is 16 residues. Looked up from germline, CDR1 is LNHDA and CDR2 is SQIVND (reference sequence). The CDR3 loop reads CASSNRTSENTDTQYF. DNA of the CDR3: TGTGCCAGTAGTAACAGGACTAGCGAGAACACAGATACGCAGTATTTT.

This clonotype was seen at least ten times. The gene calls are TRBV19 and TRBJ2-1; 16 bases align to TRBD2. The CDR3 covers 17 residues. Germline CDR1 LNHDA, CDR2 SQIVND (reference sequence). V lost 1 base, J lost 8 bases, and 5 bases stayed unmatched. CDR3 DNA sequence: TGTGCCAGTAGTATAGGGGGACTAGCGGGAGGGCCCTATGAGCAGTTCTTC. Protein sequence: CASSIGGLAGGPYEQFF.

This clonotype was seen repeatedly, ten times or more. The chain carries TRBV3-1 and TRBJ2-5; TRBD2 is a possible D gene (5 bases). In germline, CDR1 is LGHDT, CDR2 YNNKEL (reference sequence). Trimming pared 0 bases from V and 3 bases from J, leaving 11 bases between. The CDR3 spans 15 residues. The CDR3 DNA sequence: TGTGCCAGCAGCCAAGATGGTTTGGGAGAAGAGACCCAGTACTTC. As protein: CASSQDGLGEETQYF.